Given below is one T cell receptor beta chain in context. The antigen remains undetermined. This sample's treatment: some 19 received Ad26.COV2.S at low or high dose, single or two shots; roughly five received placebo; per-sample allocation not given. The investigators took samples on day 63 after the first vaccine or placebo injection. The V segment lost 4 bases and the J segment 1 base; nucleotides outside the gene matches: 9. This CDR3 comprises 16 residues. The germline CDR1 and CDR2 sequences are SGHVT and SQSDAQ. These data come from a study of Ad26.COV2.S vaccination and SARS-CoV-2 variants. Findings and limits, study-wide: Researchers reported similar non-spike TCR breadth in vaccine and placebo recipients. Measures of TCR breadth and depth may have fallen short of total T cell responses.

Using immunoSEQ multiplex PCR, the repertoire was profiled, and TCRdb retains in-frame clones only, with some absent. The repertoire has hundreds of thousands of clones, around 87% of them found once; the top ten carry around 3.5%. This TCR came from a person between 18 and 65 years old who received the Ad26.COV2.S COVID-19 vaccine or a placebo. The sample consisted of peripheral blood, taken in a trial of Ad26.COV2.S vaccine versus placebo. This sequence joins TRBV7-4 and TRBJ2-7, with 8 bases identical to TRBD1. The CDR3 is CASSSPPQGASYEQYF. DNA for the CDR3: TGTGCCAGCAGCTCCCCCCCCCAGGGGGCGTCCTACGAGCAGTACTTC.